These 16 T cell receptor beta chains share one sample of origin, sequenced in a study of vaccination and CD4 T cells after COVID-19. The sample's time point: late sampling 161 to 241 days after vaccination in a few convalescent patients. TCRdb used MiXCR to reprocess the PCR reads, holding one entry per CDR3 protein. The repertoire holds approximately 29,000 distinct CDR3 sequences, with 50% as singletons. Sequencing used CD4+ T cells from blood, obtained about 7 months after SARS-CoV-2 vaccination. Source of these receptors: a human donor who had recovered from COVID-19.

This clonotype was counted only a few times. V usage is TRBV7-8 and J usage is TRBJ2-5; 9 nucleotides line up with TRBD1. Trimming cost V 6 bases and J 6 bases; bases outside gene matches: 5. Germline CDR1 and CDR2: SGHVS and FQNEAQ. This CDR3 spans 13 amino acids. The CDR3 sequence: CASRTGGAKTQYF. The DNA for the CDR3 is TGTGCCAGCAGAACAGGGGGCGCAAAGACCCAGTACTTC.

The CDR3 loop is CASSLGQSVYGYTF. The CDR3 coding sequence is TGTGCCAGCAGCTTAGGACAGTCAGTCTATGGCTACACCTTC. The chain joins TRBV7-3 to TRBJ1-2; D may be TRBD1 (6 bases). With 2 bases removed from V and 4 bases from J, the gap between germline ends came to 11 bases. The germline V gene encodes CDR1 SGHTA and CDR2 FQGTGA. CDR3 length: 14 amino acids.

There are a few counts of this clonotype. The CDR3 sequence: CASSSDGYQPQHF. As DNA, the CDR3 is TGTGCCAGCAGCTCGGACGGTTATCAGCCCCAGCATTTT. The rearrangement uses TRBV7-9 and TRBJ1-5; no clear D. The V gene lost 4 bases and the J gene lost 5 bases, with 9 bases spanning the gap. Per germline, CDR1 SEHNR and CDR2 FQNEAQ (reference sequence). There are 13 residues in the CDR3.

V and J are TRBV20-1 and TRBJ2-7; 9 nucleotides match TRBD1. With 3 bases clipped from V and 1 base from J, the junction kept 7 bases outside the gene matches. Germline V gene sequence: CDR1 DFQATT, CDR2 SNEGSKA (reference sequence). The CDR3 runs to 15 residues. Here the CDR3 DNA reads TGCAGTGCTAGTCATCCGGGACAGGGTTCCTACGAGCAGTACTTC. It translates to CSASHPGQGSYEQYF.

The V gene is TRBV2, the J gene TRBJ1-5; D gene unclear. Germline loops: CDR1 SNHLY, CDR2 FYNNEI. Trimming removed 0 bases from V and 11 bases from J, with 8 bases in between. The CDR3 consists of 12 residues. In nucleotides, the CDR3 is TGTGCCAGCAGTGAAGCTCGGACTTCCCAGCATTTT. Protein: CASSEARTSQHF.

V gene TRBV20-1 combines with J gene TRBJ2-3, with D unresolved. The CDR3 has 16 residues. Germline CDR1 is DFQATT and CDR2 is SNEGSKA (reference sequence). The V end was cut by 3 bases, the J end by 2 bases, with 18 bases between. This CDR3 is CSARGLSLTVTDTQYF. Written as DNA, the CDR3 is TGCAGTGCTAGGGGGTTATCATTAACGGTCACAGATACGCAGTATTTT.

The chain carries TRBV18 and TRBJ1-2, with D possibly matching TRBD1 (5 bases). V was clipped by 3 bases and J by 5 bases, with 13 bases between them. The CDR3 sequence is 14 residues long. CDR1 and CDR2 (germline): KGHSH, LQKENI. DNA for the CDR3: TGTGCCAGCTCACCCGGGACGGATCTTTATGGCTACACCTTC. Its protein product is CASSPGTDLYGYTF. The variable domain in full, with the rest retrieved from reference TRBV18 and TRBJ1-2, is NAGVMQNPRHLVRRRGQEARLRCSPMKGHSHVYWYRQLPEEGLKFMVYLQKENIIDESGMPKERFSAEFPKEGPSILRIQQVVRGDSAAYFCASSPGTDLYGYTFGSGTRLTVV.

The V and J genes are TRBV20-1 and TRBJ2-2; TRBD2 is a possible D gene (6 bases). V was pared by 3 bases and J by 6 bases, with 11 bases between. The CDR3 runs to 13 residues. Germline V gives CDR1 DFQATT, CDR2 SNEGSKA (reference sequence). The DNA for the CDR3 is TGCAGTGCTAGTTCGGGAGAGGCCGGGGAGCTGTTTTTT. It specifies CSASSGEAGELFF.

The CDR3 loop is CASSQAPLQGQQPQHF. The CDR3 region has the DNA TGCGCCAGCAGCCAAGCCCCCCTACAGGGACAACAGCCCCAGCATTTT. This sequence joins TRBV4-1 and TRBJ1-5; possible D gene TRBD1, 6 bases. CDR1 and CDR2 from the germline V gene are MGHRA and YSYEKL. Trimming stripped 1 base from V and 7 bases from J, with 17 bases between. The CDR3 is made up of 16 amino acids.

The chain couples TRBV6-1 to TRBJ1-6; TRBD1 might be the D (5 bases). Germline V gives CDR1 MNHNS, CDR2 SASEGT. With 3 bases removed from V and 7 bases from J, the gap between germline ends came to 10 bases. This CDR3 has 14 residues. The CDR3 DNA reads TGTGCCAGCAGTGAGGTGGGGCCGAATTCACCCCTCCACTTT. Encoded protein: CASSEVGPNSPLHF.

This clonotype was picked up a small number of times. V is TRBV7-3 and J is TRBJ1-6; D gene uncertain. Germline lookup yields CDR1 SGHTA and CDR2 FQGTGA. V shed 2 bases and J shed 9 bases, with 8 bases lying between them. The CDR3 covers 13 residues. CDR3 DNA: TGTGCCAGCAGCTTAGTCAACGGTTCACCCCTCCACTTT. Encoded protein: CASSLVNGSPLHF.

The V gene is TRBV7-9, the J gene TRBJ2-1, with 9 bases aligning to TRBD2. Trimming at V came to 5 bases and at J to 9 bases, leaving 8 bases not matched to a gene. The CDR3 is made up of 14 amino acids. Germline-derived CDR1 and CDR2 are SEHNR and FQNEAQ (reference sequence). CDR3 residues: CASSPSGGGGEQFF. The DNA of the CDR3 is TGTGCCAGCAGCCCCTCCGGCGGGGGGGGTGAGCAGTTCTTC.

J is TRBJ2-5 and V is TRBV12-3 or TRBV12-4; 11 positions match TRBD2. V lost 6 bases, J lost 0 bases, and 3 bases stayed unmatched. The CDR3 is 15 residues long. This CDR3 reads CASSSTSGDQETQYF. The CDR3 DNA reads TGTGCCAGCAGCTCGACTAGCGGGGACCAAGAGACCCAGTACTTC.

The V gene is TRBV10-3, the J gene TRBJ2-1; D remains unclear. CDR1 is ENHRY and CDR2 is SYGVKD in the germline V gene. Trimming removed 1 base at V and 7 bases at J, with 11 bases between. The CDR3 length is 14 residues. The DNA for the CDR3 is TGTGCCATCAGTGAGTTTCAGATCGGGAATGAGCAGTTCTTC. Translating gives CAISEFQIGNEQFF.

The chain joins TRBV19 to TRBJ1-5, with D unresolved. Germline loops: CDR1 LNHDA, CDR2 SQIVND (reference sequence). The ends were cut back, 3 bases at V and 6 bases at J, with 24 bases in the middle. This CDR3 region has 18 residues. CDR3 DNA sequence: TGTGCCAGTAGTATTGCCCTGAGGTTTCAGGTGCGGGGTCAGCCCCAGCATTTT. It is translated as CASSIALRFQVRGQPQHF.

The chain couples TRBV20-1 to TRBJ2-7, with 7 positions matching TRBD1. V was pared by 4 bases and J by 5 bases, with 11 bases of the junction left unmatched. This CDR3 spans 14 amino acids. CDR1 is DFQATT, CDR2 SNEGSKA, per germline (reference sequence). The CDR3 coding sequence is TGCAGTGCTATCAGACAGGGAGCTAGCAACGAGCAGTACTTC. The encoded protein is CSAIRQGASNEQYF.